The 30 T cell receptor beta chains reported below all come from one sample, sequenced in a study of CD8 T cell repertoires and HIV-1 epitope variants (dated by TCRdb to between 2020 and 2021). Which antigens these TCRs recognize remains unknown. Preparation of the library involved the immunoSEQ multiplex PCR assay. TCRdb took over this immuneACCESS table, retaining in-frame rearrangements with V and J assigned. Such tables are incomplete; in checked studies, under half of the missing clones stem from an unresolved V gene, and the remainder is unexplained. The sample yields thousands of clones; 65% to 70% were counted once. Of the sample, approximately 40% falls within the top ten clones. The specimen was cultured CD8+ T cells derived from PBMCs. These receptor sequences come from a male donor with HIV.

The J gene is TRBJ2-5, the V gene TRBV9, with 8 bases that match TRBD1. The CDR3 is 15 residues long. Germline V gene lookup returns CDR1 SGDLS and CDR2 YYNGEE. V lost 4 bases and J lost 2; bases outside the gene matches: 7. The DNA for the CDR3 is TGTGCCAGCAGCCCCAGGACAGGGTATCAAGAGACCCAGTACTTC. It encodes CASSPRTGYQETQYF.

This chain uses TRBV5-1 with TRBJ2-5; D perhaps matches TRBD1 (5 bases). CDR1 and CDR2 (germline): SGHRS, YFSETQ. The CDR3 runs to 13 residues. Trimming pared 0 bases from V and 7 bases from J, leaving 10 bases between. In nucleotides, the CDR3 is TGCGCCAGCAGCTTGGAGGGGCAGGGGACCCAGTACTTC. Amino acid sequence: CASSLEGQGTQYF.

This clone was detected only once. V is TRBV6-5 and J is TRBJ2-5; D may be TRBD1 (5 bases). Germline V gene lookup returns CDR1 MNHEY and CDR2 SVGAGI. The CDR3 has 14 amino acids. The germline V and J ends were trimmed by 5 bases and 5 bases, with 15 bases remaining between them. The CDR3 loop is CASSQGGPGETQYF. Written as DNA, the CDR3 is TGTGCCAGCAGTCAAGGTGGACCAGGGGAGACCCAGTACTTC.

The CDR3 DNA reads as TGTGCCAGCAGACGTGACAGGGCCGGGGAGCTGTTTTTT. It specifies CASRRDRAGELFF. The chain employs TRBV5-8 and TRBJ2-2; 7 bases match TRBD1. This CDR3 has 13 amino acids. Germline-derived CDR1 and CDR2 are SGHTS and YDEGEE. V dropped 5 bases and J dropped 6; count of bases not matched to a gene: 4.

This chain joins TRBV27 and TRBJ1-1; D call uncertain. Germline CDR1 and CDR2: MNHEY and SMNVEV (reference sequence). V was cut by 2 bases and J by 1 base, with 8 bases left in between. There are 14 residues in the CDR3. CDR3 protein: CASSLGVANTEAFF. For the CDR3, the DNA is TGTGCCAGCAGTTTAGGGGTGGCGAACACTGAAGCTTTCTTT.

The genes are TRBV29-1 and TRBJ2-7, with 8 bases matching TRBD1. CDR1 and CDR2 from the germline V gene are SQVTM and ANQGSEA. The CDR3 is 15 amino acids. J lost 2 bases, V lost 3 bases, and 9 bases had no gene match. In DNA, the CDR3 is TGCAGCGTTGAGAAAAAAGGGACAGGCCCCTACGAGCAGTACTTC. Its protein is CSVEKKGTGPYEQYF.

V gene TRBV9 combines with J gene TRBJ2-2; perhaps D is TRBD1 or TRBD2 (5 bases each). Germline V gene data show CDR1 as SGDLS and CDR2 as YYNGEE. CDR3 size: 16 residues. Trimming stripped 4 bases from V and 5 bases from J, with 18 bases between. The CDR3 DNA is TGTGCCAGCAGCCCCCCCCAGGGAGATCGGACCGGGGAGCTGTTTTTT. As protein: CASSPPQGDRTGELFF.

This clone came up a few times. CDR3 region: CASSLGPSLGDYEQYF. In nucleotides, the CDR3 is TGTGCCAGCAGCTTGGGGCCTTCTTTGGGAGATTACGAGCAGTACTTC. This chain joins TRBV5-6 and TRBJ2-7; D perhaps matches TRBD2 (5 bases). Germline V CDR1 and CDR2: SGHDT, YYEEEE. V lost 0 bases and J 4 bases, leaving 17 bases between the germline ends. The CDR3 is 16 amino acids.

This clone was seen just once. The rearrangement joins TRBV28 to TRBJ2-3; no firm D call. Germline-derived CDR1 and CDR2 are MDHEN and SYDVKM. The CDR3 loop spans 12 amino acids. Deletions cut 2 bases from V and 2 bases from J, with 2 bases between. The chain's CDR3 is CASSLHTDTQYF. The DNA for the CDR3 is TGTGCCAGCAGTTTACACACAGATACGCAGTATTTT.

CDR3 region: CASSLILTGGNSPLHF. CDR3 in DNA: TGTGCCAGCAGCCTCATCTTGACAGGGGGAAATTCACCCCTCCACTTT. The gene calls are TRBV28 and TRBJ1-6; 9 nucleotides line up with TRBD1. This CDR3 contains 16 residues. Per germline, CDR1 MDHEN and CDR2 SYDVKM. Losses at the gene ends were 6 bases for V and 7 bases for J; bases not matched to a gene: 10.

In this sample, this clone turned up once. The chain recombines TRBV6-5 with TRBJ1-2, with D possibly being TRBD1 (5 bases). The V and J ends lost 5 bases and 8 bases respectively, with 21 bases between them. Germline CDR1 and CDR2: MNHEY and SVGAGI. The CDR3 consists of 15 residues. CDR3 sequence: CASSGRESAGGGYTF. The CDR3 DNA is TGTGCCAGCAGTGGTCGGGAGTCTGCTGGGGGAGGCTACACCTTC.

The rearrangement uses TRBV28 and TRBJ2-3, with a weak D call TRBD1 (6 bases). There are 15 residues in the CDR3. The germline V and J ends were trimmed by 3 bases and 2 bases, with 12 bases remaining between them. Germline-derived CDR1 and CDR2 are MDHEN and SYDVKM. CDR3 sequence (DNA): TGTGCCAGCAGTTTGCCGGGACAAAACACAGATACGCAGTATTTT. Encoded protein: CASSLPGQNTDTQYF.

CDR3 in DNA: TGTGCCAGCAGTGGGGGGGGCCGCGGAGGGAGCCCCAACGAGCAGTACTTC. Translated, it gives CASSGGGRGGSPNEQYF. This rearrangement joins TRBV6-1 to TRBJ2-7, with D tentatively TRBD2 (7 bases). The CDR3 length is 17 residues. Germline V CDR1 and CDR2: MNHNS, SASEGT. Trimming cost V 4 bases and J 5 bases, with 24 bases left between them.

The chain combines TRBV7-8 with TRBJ2-7, with 11 bases fitting TRBD2. The CDR3 contains 14 residues. CDR1 is SGHVS and CDR2 is FQNEAQ in the germline V gene. The ends lost 7 bases at V and 3 bases at J; junction bases unmatched: 5. For the CDR3, the DNA is TGTGCCAGCACCGTACTAGCGGGAGACTACGAGCAGTACTTC. This translates into CASTVLAGDYEQYF.

The V call is TRBV4-1, the J call TRBJ1-5; D not resolved. Germline V gene data show CDR1 as MGHRA and CDR2 as YSYEKL. Deletions cut 0 bases from V and 4 bases from J, with 10 bases between. The CDR3 covers 15 residues. The CDR3 DNA reads TGCGCCAGCAGCCAAGATATGAGTTCAAATCAGCCCCAGCATTTT. Its protein product is CASSQDMSSNQPQHF.

Within the sample, this clone is medium-sized. The sample contains more than one DNA sequence encoding this CDR3. The V gene is TRBV10-3, the J gene TRBJ1-1; D gene unclear. The length of the CDR3 is 12 residues. V was clipped by 2 bases and J by 5 bases, with 6 bases between them. CDR1 and CDR2 (germline): ENHRY, SYGVKD. In DNA, the CDR3 is TGTGCCATCAGTGAGGGGGATACTGAAGCTTTCTTT. This translates into CAISEGDTEAFF.

The J gene is TRBJ2-1, the V gene TRBV27; the D is unclear. The germline V and J ends were trimmed by 4 bases and 0 bases, with 16 bases remaining between them. Germline V lookup: CDR1 MNHEY, CDR2 SMNVEV (reference sequence). CDR3 length: 17 amino acids. The CDR3 spells CASSYVTSMSSYNEQFF. Written as DNA, the CDR3 is TGTGCCAGCAGTTACGTAACATCCATGAGCTCCTACAATGAGCAGTTCTTC.

In this sample, this clone turned up a few times. In DNA form, the CDR3 reads TGTGCCAGTCTAACACCCTCCTACGAGCAGTACTTC. Translating gives CASLTPSYEQYF. V usage is TRBV28 and J usage is TRBJ2-7; D call uncertain. Trimming took 9 bases from V and 0 from J, leaving 9 bases between them. The CDR3 has 12 amino acids. In germline, CDR1 is MDHEN, CDR2 SYDVKM.

This chain uses TRBV10-2 with TRBJ2-3; D is uncertain. Germline-derived CDR1 and CDR2 are WSHSY and SAAADI. This CDR3 comprises 16 residues. V gave up 0 bases and J gave up 1 base, with 11 bases separating them. Here the CDR3 reads CASSESLRLGTDTQYF. CDR3 nucleotides: TGCGCCAGCAGTGAGTCGCTGAGACTTGGCACAGATACGCAGTATTTT.

The chain recombines TRBV27 with TRBJ2-5, with TRBD2 as a possible D gene (6 bases). Germline V CDR1 and CDR2: MNHEY, SMNVEV (reference sequence). The CDR3 consists of 13 residues. V gave up 7 bases and J gave up 1 base, with 10 bases separating them. DNA of the CDR3: TGTGCCAGCAAGGGAGGCCTCCAAGAGACCCAGTACTTC. It translates to CASKGGLQETQYF.

The V call is TRBV5-4, the J call TRBJ2-7, with no clear D. V lost 1 base and J 5 bases, leaving 10 bases between the germline ends. Per germline, CDR1 SGHNT and CDR2 YYREEE (reference sequence). This CDR3 has 13 residues. The CDR3 loop is CASSLILGNEQYF. The CDR3 DNA is TGTGCCAGCAGCTTGATACTGGGAAACGAGCAGTACTTC. Supplemented by reference TRBV5-4 and TRBJ2-7, the full variable domain reads ETGVTQSPTHLIKTRGQQVTLRCSSQSGHNTVSWYQQALGQGPQFIFQYYREEENGRGNFPPRFSGLQFPNYSSELNVNALELDDSALYLCASSLILGNEQYFGPGTRLTVT.

In its sample, this clone was seen a few times. The chain combines TRBV6-6 with TRBJ2-1; tentative D call: TRBD1 (5 bases). CDR1 MNHNY and CDR2 SVGAGI come from the germline V gene (reference sequence). V was shortened by 6 bases and J by 4 bases, with 7 bases between the two germline ends. The CDR3 is made up of 12 amino acids. Written as DNA, the CDR3 is TGTGCCAGCAGCGACAGATACAATGAGCAGTTCTTC. Its protein product is CASSDRYNEQFF.

V is TRBV30 and J is TRBJ1-1; maybe TRBD1 (5 bases). V was trimmed by 1 base and J by 4 bases, leaving 7 bases between them. This CDR3 is 12 amino acids long. CDR1 and CDR2 from the germline V gene are GTSNPN and SVGIG (reference sequence). The CDR3 loop is CAWSGDGTEAFF. The CDR3 DNA follows: TGTGCCTGGAGTGGGGACGGCACTGAAGCTTTCTTT.

This clone turned up a few times. The chain has TRBV7-9 and TRBJ2-7; D is unresolved. The CDR3 totals 12 residues. The germline V gene encodes CDR1 SEHNR and CDR2 FQNEAQ (reference sequence). Trimming stripped 3 bases from V and 7 bases from J, with 10 bases between. CDR3 bases: TGTGCCAGCAGCTTGAGCGTAGAGGAGCAGTACTTC. This gives the protein CASSLSVEEQYF.

The chain recombines TRBV11-2 with TRBJ2-1; 9 bases line up with TRBD2. The CDR3 has 16 amino acids. CDR1 is SGHAT, CDR2 FQNNGV, per germline. Unmatched junction bases numbered 9, after V lost 3 bases and J lost 6 bases. CDR3 amino acids: CASSFPTSGLSNEQFF. The CDR3 DNA follows: TGTGCCAGCAGCTTTCCGACTAGCGGACTCTCCAATGAGCAGTTCTTC. The full variable domain, its missing parts supplied by reference TRBV11-2 and TRBJ2-1, is EAGVAQSPRYKIIEKRQSVAFWCNPISGHATLYWYQQILGQGPKLLIQFQNNGVVDDSQLPKDRFSAERLKGVDSTLKIQPAKLEDSAVYLCASSFPTSGLSNEQFFGPGTRLTVL.

The rearrangement uses TRBV28 and TRBJ1-2; a possible D gene is TRBD1 (6 bases). The CDR3 spans 16 residues. V gave up 3 bases and J gave up 0 bases, with 14 bases separating them. Per germline, CDR1 MDHEN and CDR2 SYDVKM. CDR3 sequence (DNA): TGTGCCAGCAGTTTCCCACGGACAGACACTAACTATGGCTACACCTTC. Its protein product is CASSFPRTDTNYGYTF.

The chain has TRBV9 and TRBJ1-2; D is unresolved. Trimming left V 4 bases short and J 3 bases short, with 7 bases between. Germline-derived CDR1 and CDR2 are SGDLS and YYNGEE. The CDR3 consists of 12 residues. The CDR3 sequence is CASSPTDYGYTF. Written as DNA, the CDR3 is TGTGCCAGCAGCCCAACTGACTATGGCTACACCTTC.

The chain employs TRBV27 and TRBJ1-5; D not certain. V was pared by 5 bases and J by 3 bases, with 11 bases between. The germline V gene has CDR1 MNHEY and CDR2 SMNVEV (reference sequence). CDR3 length: 14 amino acids. The CDR3 nucleotides are TGTGCCAGCAGTCCGCTTACGTCCAATCAGCCCCAGCATTTT. This codes for CASSPLTSNQPQHF.

The chain is built from TRBV28 and TRBJ2-7; TRBD1 or TRBD2 may be the D gene (6 bases each). This CDR3 has 14 residues. Germline V gene lookup returns CDR1 MDHEN and CDR2 SYDVKM. Deletions cut 6 bases from V and 5 bases from J, with 17 bases between. CDR3 coding DNA: TGTGCCAGCAGACCCGAGGGGGGTCGGCACGAGCAGTACTTC. Translated: CASRPEGGRHEQYF. Full variable domain (rest looked up from reference TRBV28 and TRBJ2-7): DVKVTQSSRYLVKRTGEKVFLECVQDMDHENMFWYRQDPGLGLRLIYFSYDVKMKEKGDIPEGYSVSREKKERFSLILESASTNQTSMYLCASRPEGGRHEQYFGPGTRLTVT.

This clone came up a few times. The rearrangement uses TRBV16 and TRBJ2-2; no reliable D call. The CDR3 is made up of 16 amino acids. Trimming pared 0 bases from V and 6 bases from J, leaving 14 bases between. In germline, CDR1 is KGHSY, CDR2 FQNENV. CDR3 sequence: CASSQSKSRAAGELFF. The DNA for the CDR3 is TGTGCCAGCAGCCAATCAAAGTCCCGGGCCGCCGGGGAGCTGTTTTTT.